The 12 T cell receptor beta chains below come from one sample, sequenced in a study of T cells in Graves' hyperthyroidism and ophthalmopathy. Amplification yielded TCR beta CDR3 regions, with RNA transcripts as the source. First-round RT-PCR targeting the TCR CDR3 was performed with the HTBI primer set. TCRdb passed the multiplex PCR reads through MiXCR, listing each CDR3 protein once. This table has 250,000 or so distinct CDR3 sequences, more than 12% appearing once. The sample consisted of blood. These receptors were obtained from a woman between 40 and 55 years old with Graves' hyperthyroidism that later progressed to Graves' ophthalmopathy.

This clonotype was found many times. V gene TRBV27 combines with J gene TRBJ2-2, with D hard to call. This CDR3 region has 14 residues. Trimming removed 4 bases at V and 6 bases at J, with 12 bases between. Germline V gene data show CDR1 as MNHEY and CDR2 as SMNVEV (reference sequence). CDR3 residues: CASSSRRTAGELFF. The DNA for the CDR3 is TGTGCCAGCAGTTCGCGTCGAACGGCCGGGGAGCTGTTTTTT.

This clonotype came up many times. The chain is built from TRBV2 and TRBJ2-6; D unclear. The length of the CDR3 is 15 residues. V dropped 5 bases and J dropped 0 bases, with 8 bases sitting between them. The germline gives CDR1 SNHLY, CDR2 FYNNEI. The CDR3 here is CASSIQSSGANVLTF. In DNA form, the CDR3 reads TGTGCCAGCAGTATACAGAGCTCTGGGGCCAACGTCCTGACTTTC.

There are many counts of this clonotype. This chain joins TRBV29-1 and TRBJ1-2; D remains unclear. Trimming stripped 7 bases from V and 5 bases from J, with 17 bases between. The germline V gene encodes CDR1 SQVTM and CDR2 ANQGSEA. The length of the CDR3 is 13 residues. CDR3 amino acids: CSAEGGKRYGYTF. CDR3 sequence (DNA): TGCAGCGCTGAGGGCGGGAAGCGGTATGGCTACACCTTC. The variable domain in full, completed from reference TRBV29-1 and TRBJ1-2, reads SAVISQKPSRDICQRGTSLTIQCQVDSQVTMMFWYRQQPGQSLTLIATANQGSEATYESGFVIDKFPISRPNLTFSTLTVSNMSPEDSSIYLCSAEGGKRYGYTFGSGTRLTVV.

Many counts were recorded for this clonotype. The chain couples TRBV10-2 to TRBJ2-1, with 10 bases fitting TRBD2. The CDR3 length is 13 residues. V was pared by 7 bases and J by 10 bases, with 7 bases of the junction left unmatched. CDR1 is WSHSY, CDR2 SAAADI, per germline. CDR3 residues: CASTGTSAGEQFF. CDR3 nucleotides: TGCGCCAGCACCGGGACTAGCGCCGGGGAGCAGTTCTTC.

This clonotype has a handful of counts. The CDR3 DNA reads TGCGCCAGCAGGGGGTGGAATTCACCCCTCCACTTT. Protein: CASRGWNSPLHF. This chain connects TRBV4-1 to TRBJ1-6; D remains unclear. The V end was cut by 6 bases, the J end by 7 bases, with 7 bases between. In germline, CDR1 is MGHRA, CDR2 YSYEKL. This CDR3 spans 12 amino acids.

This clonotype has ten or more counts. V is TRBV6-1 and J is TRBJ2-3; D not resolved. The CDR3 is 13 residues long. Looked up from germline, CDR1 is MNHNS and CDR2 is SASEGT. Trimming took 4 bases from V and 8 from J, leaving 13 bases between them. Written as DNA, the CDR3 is TGTGCCAGCAGTGCGGAGATGAGGAGTACGCAGTATTTT. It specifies CASSAEMRSTQYF.

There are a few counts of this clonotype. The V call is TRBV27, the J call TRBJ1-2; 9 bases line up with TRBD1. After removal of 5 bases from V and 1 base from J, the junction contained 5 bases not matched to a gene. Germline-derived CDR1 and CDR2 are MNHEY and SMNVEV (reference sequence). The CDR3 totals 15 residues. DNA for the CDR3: TGTGCCAGCAGTACGAGGACAGGGGTTAACTATGGCTACACCTTC. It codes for CASSTRTGVNYGYTF.

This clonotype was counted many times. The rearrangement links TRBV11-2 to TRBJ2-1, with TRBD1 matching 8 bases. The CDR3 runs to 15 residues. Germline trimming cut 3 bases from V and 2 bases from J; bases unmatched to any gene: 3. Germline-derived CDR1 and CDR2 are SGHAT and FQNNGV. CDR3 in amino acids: CASSLGTGAYNEQFF. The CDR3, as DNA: TGTGCCAGCAGCTTGGGGACAGGAGCCTACAATGAGCAGTTCTTC.

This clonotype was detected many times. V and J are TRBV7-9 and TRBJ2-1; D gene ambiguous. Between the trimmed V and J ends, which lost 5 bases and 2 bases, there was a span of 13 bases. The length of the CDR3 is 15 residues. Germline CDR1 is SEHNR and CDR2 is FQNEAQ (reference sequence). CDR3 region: CASSPVGGPYNEQFF. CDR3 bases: TGTGCCAGCAGCCCGGTGGGCGGACCCTACAATGAGCAGTTCTTC.

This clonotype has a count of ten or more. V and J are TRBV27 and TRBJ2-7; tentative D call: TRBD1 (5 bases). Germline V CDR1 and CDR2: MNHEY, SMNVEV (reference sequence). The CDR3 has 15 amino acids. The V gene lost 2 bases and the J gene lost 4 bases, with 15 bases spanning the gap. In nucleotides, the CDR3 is TGTGCCAGCAGTTTAGGGGCAGACTTTACTTACGAGCAGTACTTC. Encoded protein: CASSLGADFTYEQYF.

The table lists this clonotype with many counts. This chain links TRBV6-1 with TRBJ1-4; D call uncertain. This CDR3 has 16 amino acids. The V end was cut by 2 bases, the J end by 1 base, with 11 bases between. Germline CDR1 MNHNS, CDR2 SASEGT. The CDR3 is CASSEIGVRTNEKLFF. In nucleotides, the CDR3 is TGTGCCAGCAGTGAAATCGGGGTACGAACTAATGAAAAACTGTTTTTT.

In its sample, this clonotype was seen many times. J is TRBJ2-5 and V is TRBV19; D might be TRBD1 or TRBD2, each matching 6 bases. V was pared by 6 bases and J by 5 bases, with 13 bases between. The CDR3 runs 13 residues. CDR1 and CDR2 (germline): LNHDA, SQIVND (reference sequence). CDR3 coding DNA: TGTGCCAGTAGCTCCGGGGGCTTGGAGACCCAGTACTTC. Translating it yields CASSSGGLETQYF.